A selection of T cell receptor beta chains follows, all from one sample in a study of OX40 agonist ivuxolimab in advanced cancers. Only in-frame clones appear in the TCRdb table, and some are missing; sequencing was by immunoSEQ multiplex PCR. The data contain about 89,000 clones, about nine tenths of them singletons. The source was CD4+ or CD8+ T cells sorted from blood, collected in a trial of the OX40 agonist ivuxolimab. The source of these receptors is an adult with an advanced solid tumor such as melanoma, head and neck, liver or kidney cancer. Each CDR3 is given with its conserved first and last residue. D genes are given only for firm matches. Not every row has a clone size; where given, it reads once, few, many or a size class.

size	J	V	D	CDR3	DNA
-	TRBJ2-3	TRBV4-2	TRBD2	CASSQDKLAGGLGTDTQYF	TGTGCCAGCAGCCAAGATAAACTAGCGGGGGGTTTGGGCACAGATACGCAGTATTTT
-	TRBJ1-4	TRBV4-2	TRBD1	CASSRFYRGQNEKLFF	TGTGCCAGCAGCCGCTTTTACAGGGGGCAGAATGAAAAACTGTTTTTT
-	TRBJ2-2	TRBV28	-	CASSPGSGGELFF	TGTGCCAGCAGTCCAGGGAGTGGGGGGGAGCTGTTTTTT
-	TRBJ2-3	TRBV5-6	TRBD1	CASSLDRGEGDTQYF	TGTGCCAGCAGCTTGGACAGGGGCGAAGGAGATACGCAGTATTTT
-	TRBJ1-2	TRBV7-2	-	CASSFSGAVANQGYTF	TGTGCCAGCAGCTTCTCGGGGGCGGTGGCAAATCAGGGCTACACCTTC
-	TRBJ2-7	TRBV28	TRBD2	CASSSGTSGAAYEQYF	TGTGCCAGCAGTTCCGGGACTAGCGGGGCCGCCTACGAGCAGTACTTC
-	TRBJ2-5	TRBV10-3	-	CAIGRAPGETQYF	TGTGCCATCGGTCGGGCACCCGGAGAGACCCAGTACTTC
-	TRBJ2-6	TRBV9	-	CASSDPSGANVLTF	TGTGCCAGCAGCGATCCGTCTGGGGCCAACGTCCTGACTTTC
-	TRBJ1-1	TRBV5-5	-	CASSFSGTTEAFF	TGTGCCAGCAGCTTTTCCGGGACCACTGAAGCTTTCTTT
-	TRBJ2-1	TRBV30	TRBD2	CAWTAGLVGYEQFF	TGTGCCTGGACCGCCGGACTAGTCGGCTATGAGCAGTTCTTC
-	TRBJ2-7	TRBV28	-	CASSLTTEGYEQYF	TGTGCCAGCAGTTTAACGACAGAGGGCTACGAGCAGTACTTC
once	TRBJ1-4	TRBV6-5	TRBD1	CASRGQGSGEKLFF	TGTGCCAGCAGAGGACAGGGCTCGGGTGAAAAACTGTTTTTT
-	TRBJ2-3	TRBV29-1	-	CSVSVSTDTQYF	TGCAGCGTAAGTGTTAGCACAGATACGCAGTATTTT
-	TRBJ1-1	TRBV6-5	TRBD1	CASSYSDRANTEAFF	TGTGCCAGCAGTTACTCTGACAGGGCGAACACTGAAGCTTTCTTT
-	TRBJ2-7	TRBV7-3	-	CASSATYEQYF	TGTGCCAGCAGCGCTACCTACGAGCAGTACTTC
-	TRBJ2-1	TRBV29-1	TRBD2	CSVDLGTSGRTYNEQFF	TGCAGCGTTGACCTCGGGACTAGCGGGAGAACCTACAATGAGCAGTTCTTC
-	TRBJ1-5	TRBV19	-	CASSMTGPSNQPQHF	TGTGCCAGTAGTATGACCGGACCTAGCAATCAGCCCCAGCATTTT
-	TRBJ2-1	TRBV19	-	CASSPGTSTGEQFF	TGTGCCAGTAGTCCTGGGACTTCTACTGGTGAGCAGTTCTTC
-	TRBJ1-2	TRBV19	-	CASTPANYGYTF	TGTGCCAGTACCCCGGCTAACTATGGCTACACCTTC
-	TRBJ2-5	TRBV27	-	CASSPLGGRYGETQYF	TGTGCCAGCAGTCCCTTAGGGGGGCGGTATGGAGAGACCCAGTACTTC
-	TRBJ1-4	TRBV18	TRBD1	CASSSQGAYEKLFF	TGTGCCAGCTCATCACAGGGGGCGTATGAAAAACTGTTTTTT
-	TRBJ2-1	TRBV28	-	CATSARISNNEQFF	TGTGCCACCAGCGCTCGGATTTCCAACAATGAGCAGTTCTTC
once	TRBJ1-4	TRBV7-2	-	CASSSFVRGTNEKLFF	TGTGCCAGCAGCTCCTTTGTCAGGGGAACTAATGAAAAACTGTTTTTT
-	TRBJ2-7	TRBV28	-	CASSLIGVGEQYF	TGTGCCAGCAGTTTGATTGGGGTGGGCGAGCAGTACTTC
-	TRBJ1-1	TRBV7-9	-	CASSVTENTEAFF	TGTGCCAGCAGTGTAACAGAGAACACTGAAGCTTTCTTT
-	TRBJ1-2	TRBV18	-	CASSLGELHYGYTF	TGTGCCAGCTCACTGGGGGAATTGCACTATGGCTACACCTTC
-	TRBJ2-7	TRBV19	-	CASSGQGIDEQYF	TGTGCCAGTAGCGGGCAGGGGATCGACGAGCAGTACTTC
-	TRBJ2-2	TRBV11-2	-	CASSLIAGELFF	TGTGCCAGCAGCTTAATCGCCGGGGAGCTGTTTTTT
-	TRBJ1-2	TRBV19	-	CASSIPSNGYTF	TGTGCCAGTAGTATTCCTTCCAATGGCTACACCTTC
-	TRBJ1-1	TRBV27	-	CASSLWGNTEAFF	TGTGCCAGCAGTTTATGGGGAAACACTGAAGCTTTCTTT
-	TRBJ2-3	TRBV28	-	CASRSTGFTSTDTQYF	TGTGCCAGCAGATCCACAGGGTTCACCTCCACAGATACGCAGTATTTT